Each of the 25 T cell receptor beta chains below was sequenced from the same sample in a study of neoadjuvant anti-PD-1 for oral cavity cancer. Time point in this sample: after neoadjuvant nivolumab, at surgical resection. Measured with immunoSEQ multiplex PCR; TCRdb has only the in-frame clones, and not every one. Among about 68,000 clones listed, approximately 85% were seen once. This specimen was PBMCs, taken after nivolumab (anti-PD-1) treatment. These receptors originate from a person between 35 and 79 years old with oral cavity squamous cell carcinoma.

The V and J genes are TRBV27 and TRBJ2-7; TRBD2 agrees at 8 bases. CDR3 length: 15 amino acids. Germline assignment: CDR1 MNHEY and CDR2 SMNVEV (reference sequence). The V gene end was trimmed by 1 base and the J gene end by 1 base; junction bases not matched to a gene: 3. CDR3 sequence reads: CASSLFPGGSYEQYF. The CDR3 DNA reads as TGTGCCAGCAGTTTATTCCCGGGGGGGTCCTACGAGCAGTACTTC.

The chain couples TRBV6-6 to TRBJ1-1, with 7 bases fitting TRBD1. V shed 2 bases, J shed 1 base, and the junction held 4 bases outside the gene matches. This CDR3 contains 15 residues. CDR1 MNHNY and CDR2 SVGAGI come from the germline V gene (reference sequence). The CDR3 loop reads CASSYPQGGNTEAFF. The CDR3 nucleotides are TGTGCCAGCAGTTACCCTCAGGGGGGGAACACTGAAGCTTTCTTT.

The rearrangement joins TRBV25-1 to TRBJ2-2, with unresolved D. CDR3 length equals 13 residues. V was cut by 0 bases and J by 5 bases, with 4 bases left in between. CDR1 is MGHDK, CDR2 SYGVNS, per germline. The CDR3 loop reads CASSEYGTGELFF. DNA of the CDR3: TGTGCCAGCAGTGAATATGGGACCGGGGAGCTGTTTTTT.

This chain links TRBV6-1 with TRBJ2-1; 11 bases map to TRBD2. V lost 4 bases, J lost 3 bases, and 2 bases stayed unmatched. CDR3 length: 15 residues. The germline V gene encodes CDR1 MNHNS and CDR2 SASEGT. CDR3 in DNA: TGTGCCAGCAGTGTGGGGACTAGCGGCTACAATGAGCAGTTCTTC. Translated, it gives CASSVGTSGYNEQFF.

The chain joins TRBV7-8 to TRBJ1-1; D not resolved. There are 14 residues in the CDR3. Trimming cost V 0 bases and J 2 bases, with 7 bases left between them. The germline CDR1 and CDR2 sequences are SGHVS and FQNEAQ. The CDR3 nucleotides are TGTGCCAGCAGCTTAGCAGGGATAAACACTGAAGCTTTCTTT. Its protein is CASSLAGINTEAFF.

This clone has only one observation. This sequence joins TRBV11-3 and TRBJ2-1; D possibly corresponds to TRBD1 (6 bases). The CDR3 loop spans 13 amino acids. Trimming removed 4 bases at V and 8 bases at J, with 12 bases between. Per germline, CDR1 SGHNT and CDR2 YENEEA. Here the CDR3 reads CASSSGDFDEQFF. CDR3 nucleotide sequence: TGTGCCAGCAGCTCAGGGGATTTCGATGAGCAGTTCTTC.

The chain joins TRBV7-6 to TRBJ2-2; perhaps TRBD2 as D (6 bases). The CDR3 totals 15 residues. In germline, CDR1 is SGHVS, CDR2 FNYEAQ. The V gene lost 8 bases and the J gene lost 2 bases, with 15 bases spanning the gap. CDR3 amino acids: CASGDRDSNTGELFF. In DNA form, the CDR3 reads TGTGCCAGCGGGGACCGGGACTCCAACACCGGGGAGCTGTTTTTT.

The chain uses TRBV2 and TRBJ2-1; D is undetermined. Germline V lookup: CDR1 SNHLY, CDR2 FYNNEI. Trimming took off 2 bases at V and 6 bases at J, with 11 bases between the two ends. This CDR3 is 14 amino acids long. CDR3 sequence: CASSETSTGNEQFF. The CDR3 nucleotides are TGTGCCAGCAGTGAAACATCGACGGGCAATGAGCAGTTCTTC.

This sequence joins TRBV11-2 and TRBJ2-7; 11 nucleotides line up with TRBD2. Germline assignment: CDR1 SGHAT and CDR2 FQNNGV. This CDR3 region has 17 residues. V gave up 5 bases and J gave up 2 bases; unmatched junction bases: 11. The CDR3 loop is CASSQDLSGRAAYEQYF. CDR3 DNA: TGTGCCAGCAGCCAAGACCTTAGCGGGAGGGCCGCCTACGAGCAGTACTTC.

A few counts support this clone. The rearrangement joins TRBV9 to TRBJ1-5, with D possibly TRBD1 on 6 matching bases. Germline lookup yields CDR1 SGDLS and CDR2 YYNGEE. The V and J ends lost 0 bases and 5 bases respectively, with 12 bases between them. The CDR3 is 15 amino acids. In DNA, the CDR3 is TGTGCCAGCAGCGTAGAGGGGTCAGGGGATCAGCCCCAGCATTTT. This encodes CASSVEGSGDQPQHF.

V usage is TRBV5-1 and J usage is TRBJ2-1, with a tentative D call TRBD1 (6 bases). Between the trimmed V and J ends, which lost 2 bases and 8 bases, there was a span of 23 bases. CDR1 and CDR2 (germline): SGHRS, YFSETQ. The CDR3 has 17 residues. The DNA for the CDR3 is TGCGCCAGCAGCTTAGGTACAGGGCAAGGACTGGCCGATGAGCAGTTCTTC. Protein: CASSLGTGQGLADEQFF.

This chain joins TRBV5-1 and TRBJ2-1; 8 bases fit TRBD2. Trimming removed 2 bases from V and 8 bases from J; junction bases left unmatched: 6. Germline values: CDR1 SGHRS, CDR2 YFSETQ. The CDR3 covers 14 residues. The CDR3 loop is CASSLGREDDEQFF. Written as DNA, the CDR3 is TGCGCCAGCAGCTTAGGGCGGGAGGACGATGAGCAGTTCTTC.

The chain couples TRBV6-5 to TRBJ1-1, with D perhaps matching TRBD1 (5 bases). Trimming took off 9 bases at V and 5 bases at J, with 13 bases between the two ends. Germline CDR1 and CDR2: MNHEY and SVGAGI. The CDR3 contains 12 residues. The CDR3 spells CASREGPTEAFF. The CDR3 region has the DNA TGTGCCAGTCGCGAGGGGCCTACTGAAGCTTTCTTT.

The chain joins TRBV27 to TRBJ1-2, with D maybe TRBD1 (5 bases). V was clipped by 8 bases and J by 3 bases, with 13 bases between them. The CDR3 runs to 13 residues. Germline assignment: CDR1 MNHEY and CDR2 SMNVEV (reference sequence). The CDR3, as DNA: TGTGCCAGCCAAAGGTGGGGGGACTATGGCTACACCTTC. It codes for CASQRWGDYGYTF.

The genes are TRBV6-6 and TRBJ1-2, with D perhaps TRBD1 (5 bases). The germline V gene encodes CDR1 MNHNY and CDR2 SVGAGI (reference sequence). The CDR3 has 13 amino acids. Deletions cut 2 bases from V and 8 bases from J, with 12 bases between. The CDR3 sequence: CASSYPGGRGYTF. The CDR3 bases are TGTGCCAGCAGTTACCCGGGGGGTCGGGGCTACACCTTC.

The chain employs TRBV11-3 and TRBJ2-1; the match to TRBD2 covers 10 bases. The CDR3 runs 15 residues. After removal of 0 bases from V and 14 bases from J, the junction contained 10 bases not matched to a gene. Looked up from germline, CDR1 is SGHNT and CDR2 is YENEEA. In nucleotides, the CDR3 is TGTGCCAGCAGCTTAGAAGGGGCTAGCGGGAGTACAAAGTTCTTC. Translation gives CASSLEGASGSTKFF.

The gene calls are TRBV19 and TRBJ1-1; D gene ambiguous. The germline V gene has CDR1 LNHDA and CDR2 SQIVND (reference sequence). CDR3 length: 15 residues. Trimming pared 0 bases from V and 0 bases from J, leaving 8 bases between. The CDR3 DNA reads as TGTGCCAGTAGTATAGAGTACACCTTGAACACTGAAGCTTTCTTT. It yields the protein CASSIEYTLNTEAFF.

The rearrangement joins TRBV5-1 to TRBJ2-6; perhaps TRBD1 as D (5 bases). The V gene's germline CDR1 is SGHRS and CDR2 YFSETQ. Trimming took 5 bases from V and 2 from J, leaving 11 bases between them. The CDR3 is 15 residues long. For the CDR3, the DNA is TGCGCCAGCAGTATCGCAGGGCCTGGGGCCAACGTCCTGACTTTC. Translated: CASSIAGPGANVLTF.

This chain connects TRBV7-9 to TRBJ1-1; D may be TRBD1 (6 bases). V lost 7 bases to trimming and J lost 0 bases, with 12 bases between them. Germline CDR1 is SEHNR and CDR2 is FQNEAQ (reference sequence). CDR3 length: 14 residues. The CDR3 region is CASTQDRLNTEAFF. CDR3 sequence (DNA): TGTGCCAGCACCCAGGACAGATTGAACACTGAAGCTTTCTTT.

This chain connects TRBV30 to TRBJ2-7; D is undetermined. This CDR3 contains 11 residues. Germline lookup yields CDR1 GTSNPN and CDR2 SVGIG (reference sequence). Trimming took off 2 bases at V and 3 bases at J, with 5 bases between the two ends. The CDR3: CAWSLLYEQYF. CDR3 DNA sequence: TGTGCCTGGAGTCTCCTCTACGAGCAGTACTTC.

The gene calls are TRBV7-3 and TRBJ2-3; no definite D call. Germline CDR1 is SGHTA and CDR2 is FQGTGA. This CDR3 has 13 residues. V lost 1 base and J lost 6, with 8 bases in between. CDR3 DNA sequence: TGTGCCAGCAGCTTAAGGGCAAGCGATACGCAGTATTTT. Amino acids: CASSLRASDTQYF.

The J gene is TRBJ2-1, the V gene TRBV5-1; TRBD2 matches 7 bases. Germline V gene sequence: CDR1 SGHRS, CDR2 YFSETQ. There are 16 residues in the CDR3. V shed 0 bases and J 5 bases; nucleotides not matched to a gene: 8. CDR3 coding DNA: TGCGCCAGCAGCTTGGAGGAGACTAGCCTCAACAATGAGCAGTTCTTC. Protein: CASSLEETSLNNEQFF.

The CDR3 sequence: CASSQDGTPGPYNEQFF. CDR3 nucleotides: TGTGCCAGCAGCCAAGATGGGACCCCGGGGCCGTACAATGAGCAGTTCTTC. V and J are TRBV4-2 and TRBJ2-1; D might be TRBD1 or TRBD2, each matching 5 bases. This CDR3 contains 17 residues. With 0 bases removed from V and 4 bases from J, the gap between germline ends came to 16 bases. Germline V gene lookup returns CDR1 LGHNA and CDR2 YNFKEQ.

This chain connects TRBV7-2 to TRBJ2-5; 8 bases align to TRBD2. The CDR3 totals 15 residues. V was pared by 1 base and J by 5 bases, with 6 bases of the junction left unmatched. CDR1 and CDR2 from the germline V gene are SGHTA and FQGNSA. The CDR3 DNA is TGTGCCAGCAGCTTAGACGGACTAGCATCCGAGACCCAGTACTTC. It specifies CASSLDGLASETQYF.

This chain connects TRBV2 to TRBJ1-4; D uncertain. Germline CDR1 is SNHLY and CDR2 is FYNNEI. The CDR3 has 11 residues. The ends were cut back, 1 base at V and 8 bases at J, with 2 bases in the middle. The CDR3 DNA is TGTGCCAGCAGTGAAGTAGAAAAACTGTTTTTT. This sequence encodes CASSEVEKLFF.